This passage covers 23 T cell receptor beta chains from one sample sequenced in a study of blood T cell repertoires in COVID-19 (dated by TCRdb to about 2020). The library was generated by the immunoSEQ multiplex PCR assay. Imported from immuneACCESS, the table was reduced by TCRdb to in-frame sequences with V and J called. These copies leave out some clones; in studies compared against another copy, an unresolved V gene accounts for under half, and the cause of the remainder is not known. The sample profile shows some 200,000 clones; 70% to 90% of them were found once. The top ten clones comprise 5.9% of the sample. Sequencing was done on a sample of peripheral blood. These receptors were collected from a man of 80 years or more with acute or convalescent COVID-19.

The J gene is TRBJ2-3, the V gene TRBV5-1; no definite D call. The CDR3 spans 15 residues. V was pared by 2 bases and J by 1 base, with 11 bases between. Per germline, CDR1 SGHRS and CDR2 YFSETQ. The CDR3 reads CASSLWSTRTDTQYF. The CDR3 coding sequence is TGCGCCAGCAGCTTATGGTCCACTCGCACAGATACGCAGTATTTT.

J is TRBJ1-1 and V is TRBV11-2; a weak D match, TRBD1 (5 bases). The V end lost 6 bases, the J end lost 3 bases, and 23 bases lay between the germline ends. The CDR3 extends over 17 amino acids. CDR1 is SGHAT and CDR2 is FQNNGV in the germline V gene. For the CDR3, the DNA is TGTGCCAGCAGAGTACAGGTTGGGGTCGGGGGGGACACTGAAGCTTTCTTT. Translation gives CASRVQVGVGGDTEAFF.

The V gene is TRBV2, the J gene TRBJ1-5; the D is unclear. Trimming took 6 bases from V and 0 from J, leaving 9 bases between them. Germline-derived CDR1 and CDR2 are SNHLY and FYNNEI. The CDR3 totals 14 residues. The chain's CDR3 is CASRREYSNQPQHF. The CDR3 DNA reads TGTGCCAGCAGGCGGGAGTATAGCAATCAGCCCCAGCATTTT.

The V gene is TRBV19, the J gene TRBJ2-7; 8 bases are shared with TRBD2. This CDR3 is built from 17 residues. V dropped 4 bases and J dropped 4; count of bases not matched to a gene: 15. CDR1 and CDR2 from the germline V gene are LNHDA and SQIVND (reference sequence). For the CDR3, the DNA is TGTGCCAGTAGTACCGGGGGGGGGACTGGAACAGTTTACGAGCAGTACTTC. Amino acid sequence: CASSTGGGTGTVYEQYF.

The gene calls are TRBV7-9 and TRBJ2-7; 14 bases fit TRBD2. J was trimmed by 7 bases and V by 3 bases; bases with no gene match: 5. In germline, CDR1 is SEHNR, CDR2 FQNEAQ (reference sequence). The CDR3 covers 15 residues. The CDR3 bases are TGTGCCAGCAGCTTTGGGACTAGCGGGAGTCGGGAGCAGTACGTC. It codes for CASSFGTSGSREQYV.

This clone occurred a few times. This chain joins TRBV7-8 and TRBJ1-2, with TRBD1 matching over 9 bases. This CDR3 has 15 amino acids. Germline V gene sequence: CDR1 SGHVS, CDR2 FQNEAQ. The ends lost 0 bases at V and 8 bases at J; junction bases unmatched: 7. The CDR3, as DNA: TGTGCCAGCAGCTTAGCGCTGGACAGGGGACGAGGCTACACCTTC. Translating gives CASSLALDRGRGYTF.

CDR3 sequence: CASRGLGQSGANVLTF. CDR3 DNA: TGTGCCAGCAGGGGGCTCGGGCAATCTGGGGCCAACGTCCTGACTTTC. The rearrangement links TRBV3-1 (or the pseudogene TRBV3-2) to TRBJ2-6, with D possibly being TRBD1 (5 bases). This CDR3 has 16 residues. V gave up 6 bases and J gave up 1 base, with 13 bases separating them. Looked up from germline, CDR1 is LGHDT and CDR2 is YNNKEL (reference sequence).

V and J are TRBV19 and TRBJ2-1; TRBD2 agrees at 12 bases. This CDR3 region has 15 residues. Per the germline V gene, CDR1 is LNHDA and CDR2 is SQIVND (reference sequence). Unmatched junction bases numbered 8, after V lost 2 bases and J lost 12 bases. CDR3 protein: CASSITSGGLTRQFF. CDR3 nucleotides: TGTGCCAGTAGTATAACTAGCGGGGGGCTAACGAGGCAGTTCTTC.

The rearrangement joins TRBV7-8 to TRBJ2-5, with 8 bases aligning to TRBD2. CDR3 length equals 14 residues. Germline values: CDR1 SGHVS, CDR2 FQNEAQ. Trimming cost V 4 bases and J 6 bases; bases outside gene matches: 7. The chain's CDR3 is CASSSGGAGQTQYF. The CDR3 DNA follows: TGTGCCAGCAGCTCGGGGGGGGCAGGGCAGACCCAGTACTTC.

The chain combines TRBV28 with TRBJ1-5; 7 bases fit TRBD1. Per germline, CDR1 MDHEN and CDR2 SYDVKM. J was trimmed by 2 bases and V by 6 bases; bases with no gene match: 7. The CDR3 has 15 residues. The CDR3 region has the DNA TGTGCCAGCAGGCGACAGGGAATCGGCAATCAGCCCCAGCATTTT. Its protein is CASRRQGIGNQPQHF.

This rearrangement joins TRBV5-1 to TRBJ2-3, with no clear D. The CDR3 totals 15 residues. Germline assignment: CDR1 SGHRS and CDR2 YFSETQ. Trimming took 1 base from V and 5 from J, leaving 14 bases between them. The CDR3 sequence: CASSLPILERDTQYF. The CDR3 DNA is TGCGCCAGCAGCTTGCCAATTTTAGAGAGAGATACGCAGTATTTT. The variable domain in full, completed from reference TRBV5-1 and TRBJ2-3, reads KAGVTQTPRYLIKTRGQQVTLSCSPISGHRSVSWYQQTPGQGLQFLFEYFSETQRNKGNFPGRFSGRQFSNSRSEMNVSTLELGDSALYLCASSLPILERDTQYFGPGTRLTVL.

The rearrangement joins TRBV29-1 to TRBJ2-2; D may be TRBD2 (5 bases). The germline V gene encodes CDR1 SQVTM and CDR2 ANQGSEA. The V end lost 2 bases, the J end lost 4 bases, and 11 bases lay between the germline ends. The CDR3 runs to 14 residues. CDR3 sequence (DNA): TGCAGCGTTGAACCACTAGGGATCACCGGGGAGCTGTTTTTT. Encoded protein: CSVEPLGITGELFF.

The rearrangement links TRBV18 to TRBJ2-2; D not resolved. V gave up 3 bases and J gave up 4 bases, with 24 bases separating them. Per germline, CDR1 KGHSH and CDR2 LQKENI. CDR3 length: 19 residues. CDR3 sequence: CASSPLRSTPTSSTGELFF. The CDR3 DNA reads TGTGCCAGCTCACCCCTAAGATCGACACCTACTTCGAGCACCGGGGAGCTGTTTTTT.

V is TRBV7-2 and J is TRBJ2-7; D may be TRBD2 (6 bases). The germline V gene encodes CDR1 SGHTA and CDR2 FQGNSA. The CDR3 is 13 amino acids. V was trimmed by 1 base and J by 3 bases, leaving 7 bases between them. The CDR3 spells CASSLVGGYEQYV. Here the CDR3 DNA reads TGTGCCAGCAGCTTAGTGGGGGGCTACGAGCAGTACGTC.

This chain links TRBV5-5 with TRBJ2-7; D is perhaps TRBD2 (5 bases). CDR1 SGHKS and CDR2 YYEKEE come from the germline V gene (reference sequence). The V and J ends lost 4 bases and 2 bases respectively, with 19 bases between them. The CDR3 has 16 amino acids. CDR3 sequence: CASSRGAAGGAYEQYF. CDR3 coding DNA: TGTGCCAGCAGCCGAGGTGCCGCGGGCGGTGCCTACGAGCAGTACTTC. Filled out from reference TRBV5-5 and TRBJ2-7, the complete variable domain reads DAGVTQSPTHLIKTRGQQVTLRCSPISGHKSVSWYQQVLGQGPQFIFQYYEKEERGRGNFPDRFSARQFPNYSSELNVNALLLGDSALYLCASSRGAAGGAYEQYFGPGTRLTVT.

V is TRBV20-1 and J is TRBJ2-3; 8 nucleotides line up with TRBD2. CDR3 length equals 15 residues. The germline gives CDR1 DFQATT, CDR2 SNEGSKA (reference sequence). V trimming: 3 bases; J trimming: 2 bases; junction bases outside the gene matches: 7. This chain's CDR3 is CSASDGREITDTQYF. The CDR3 DNA is TGCAGTGCTAGTGACGGGAGGGAGATCACAGATACGCAGTATTTT.

V usage is TRBV5-4 and J usage is TRBJ2-3; 7 nucleotides agree with TRBD1. The CDR3 contains 13 residues. The trim removed 4 bases at V and 4 bases at J, leaving 3 bases unmatched. Germline values: CDR1 SGHNT, CDR2 YYREEE (reference sequence). CDR3 DNA: TGTGCCAGCAGCCGGGACAGACCAGATACGCAGTATTTT. Amino acid sequence: CASSRDRPDTQYF.

The chain is built from TRBV20-1 and TRBJ2-1; 8 bases match TRBD2. J was trimmed by 5 bases and V by 3 bases; bases with no gene match: 12. The germline gives CDR1 DFQATT, CDR2 SNEGSKA (reference sequence). The CDR3 totals 16 residues. In DNA form, the CDR3 reads TGCAGTGCTAGTGGCAGCGGGAGTCCTACCAACAATGAGCAGTTCTTC. It is translated as CSASGSGSPTNNEQFF.

V gene TRBV19 combines with J gene TRBJ2-2; possible D gene TRBD2, 6 bases. The V gene lost 3 bases and the J gene lost 5 bases, with 7 bases spanning the gap. CDR3 size: 13 residues. CDR1 LNHDA and CDR2 SQIVND come from the germline V gene (reference sequence). The CDR3 DNA is TGTGCCAGTAGTATGGGGGGAACCGGGGAGCTGTTTTTT. Its translation is CASSMGGTGELFF.

The chain combines TRBV27 with TRBJ2-3, with TRBD2 matching 14 bases. The junction had 8 bases not matched to a gene; V was cut back by 6 bases and J by 3 bases. This CDR3 comprises 17 residues. Germline assignment: CDR1 MNHEY and CDR2 SMNVEV (reference sequence). CDR3 sequence reads: CASRAGTSGSRTDTQYF. DNA of the CDR3: TGTGCCAGCAGAGCCGGGACTAGCGGGAGTAGGACAGATACGCAGTATTTT.

V is TRBV21-1 and J is TRBJ2-2; TRBD2, the D gene given by the table, was not confirmed from the DNA. TRBV21-1 is an annotated pseudogene. This CDR3 is built from 16 residues. The CDR3 region has the DNA TGTGCCAGCAGCAAAGCTCCAGCGGGAGCTACCGGGGAGCTGTTTTTT. Encoded protein: CASSKAPAGATGELFF.

This rearrangement joins TRBV12-3 or TRBV12-4 to TRBJ2-7; 10 nucleotides align to TRBD2. Trimming at V came to 3 bases and at J to 10 bases, leaving 6 bases not matched to a gene. The CDR3 runs 13 residues. The CDR3, as DNA: TGTGCCAGCAGTTTCGACCTAGCGGGAGTTCAGTACGTC. Its translation: CASSFDLAGVQYV.

The chain couples TRBV30 to TRBJ1-5; D perhaps matches TRBD1 (6 bases). The CDR3 is 15 residues long. With 0 bases removed from V and 4 bases from J, the gap between germline ends came to 13 bases. Germline V gene data show CDR1 as GTSNPN and CDR2 as SVGIG (reference sequence). CDR3 nucleotides: TGTGCCTGGAGTGTAGGGCAAACAGGGAATCAGCCCCAGCATTTT. Its protein product is CAWSVGQTGNQPQHF.